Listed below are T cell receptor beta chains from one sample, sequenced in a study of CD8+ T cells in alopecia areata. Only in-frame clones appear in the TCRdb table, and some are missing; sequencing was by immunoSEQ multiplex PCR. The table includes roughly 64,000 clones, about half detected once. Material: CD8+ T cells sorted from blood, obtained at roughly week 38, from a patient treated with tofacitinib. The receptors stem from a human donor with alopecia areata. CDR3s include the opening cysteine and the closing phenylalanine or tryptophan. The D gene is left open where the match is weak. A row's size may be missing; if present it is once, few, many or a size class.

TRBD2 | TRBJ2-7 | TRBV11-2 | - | TGTGCCAGCAGCATTCTAGCGGGAGGGTATCGGGACGAGCAGTACTTC | CASSILAGGYRDEQYF
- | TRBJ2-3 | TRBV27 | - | TGTGCCAGCAGTTTCGAGGGGAGAAGCACAGATACGCAGTATTTT | CASSFEGRSTDTQYF
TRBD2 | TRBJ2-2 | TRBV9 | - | TGTGCCAGCAGAGCGGGAGGGGACGCCGGGGAGCTGTTTTTT | CASRAGGDAGELFF
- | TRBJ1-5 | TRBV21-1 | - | TGTGCCAGCAGCACTAAAGGGCTGAATCAGCCCCAGCATTTT | CASSTKGLNQPQHF
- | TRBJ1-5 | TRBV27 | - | TGTGCCAGCAGTTTATCCAAGGGGAATCAGCCCCAGCATTTT | CASSLSKGNQPQHF
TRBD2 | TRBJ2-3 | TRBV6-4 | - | TGTGCCAGCAGTGAGACTAGCGGGATGACGGATACGCAGTATTTT | CASSETSGMTDTQYF
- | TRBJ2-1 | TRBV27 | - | TGTGCCAGCAGTTTATGGGGGACCCCAGAGTTCTTC | CASSLWGTPEFF
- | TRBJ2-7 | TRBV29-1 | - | TGCAGCGTTGTTGTGGGAAGCGCCTACGAGCAGTACTTC | CSVVVGSAYEQYF
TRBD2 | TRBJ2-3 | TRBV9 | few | TGTGCCAGCAGCGTAGTACTAGCGGGTGGCACAGATACGCAGTATTTT | CASSVVLAGGTDTQYF
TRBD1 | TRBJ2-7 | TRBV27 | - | TGTGCCAGCAGTTTCGGACAGGGGGACTACGAGCAGTACTTC | CASSFGQGDYEQYF
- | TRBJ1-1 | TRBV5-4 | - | TGTGCCAGCAGCAGGGGAAACACTGAAGCTTTCTTT | CASSRGNTEAFF
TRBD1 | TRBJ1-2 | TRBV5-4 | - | TGTGCCAGCAGCGACGCGCCGGGACAGGGATTCAACGGCTACACCTTC | CASSDAPGQGFNGYTF
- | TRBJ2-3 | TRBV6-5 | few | TGTGCCAGCAGTTACAGGCCTAGCGAATTTTCAGATACGCAGTATTTT | CASSYRPSEFSDTQYF
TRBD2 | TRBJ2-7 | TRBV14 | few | TGTGCCAGCAGCCAAGGCTTACTAGCGGGAAGATACTACGAGCAGTACTTC | CASSQGLLAGRYYEQYF
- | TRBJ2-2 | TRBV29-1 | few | TGCAGCGTAGGACAAAACACCGGGGAGCTGTTTTTT | CSVGQNTGELFF
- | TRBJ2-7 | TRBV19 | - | TGTGCCAGTAGTATGGGGGACGGCTACGAGCAGTACTTC | CASSMGDGYEQYF
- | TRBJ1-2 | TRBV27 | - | TGTGCCAGCAGTTTATCGCGCAGGGATCCCCGCTATGGCTACACCTTC | CASSLSRRDPRYGYTF
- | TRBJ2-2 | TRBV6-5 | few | TGTGCCAGCATGCCGCCCCGGAGGGAATCCGGGGAGCTGTTTTTT | CASMPPRRESGELFF
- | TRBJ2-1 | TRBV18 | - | TGTGCCAGCTCACTATACCGCGGTCTTGACAATGAGCAGTTCTTC | CASSLYRGLDNEQFF
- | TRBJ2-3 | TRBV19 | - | TGTGCCAGTACCCTGGGGGATACGCAGTATTTT | CASTLGDTQYF
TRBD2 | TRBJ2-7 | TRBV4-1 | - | TGCGCCAGCAGCCAAACAGCGGGAGGATCGTACGAGCAGTACTTC | CASSQTAGGSYEQYF
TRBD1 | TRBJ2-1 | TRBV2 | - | TGTGCCAGCAACAACAGGGGTCAGTTCTTC | CASNNRGQFF
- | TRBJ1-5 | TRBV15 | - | TGTGCCACCACTAGGGACGGTAATAGCAATCAGCCCCAGCATTTT | CATTRDGNSNQPQHF
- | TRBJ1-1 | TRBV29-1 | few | TGCAGCGTTGTTGGGGGCACTGAAGCTTTCTTT | CSVVGGTEAFF
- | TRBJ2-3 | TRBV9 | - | TGTGCCAGCAGCTCATATAGCGGAAGCACAGATACGCAGTATTTT | CASSSYSGSTDTQYF
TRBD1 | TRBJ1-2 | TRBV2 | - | TGTGCCAGCAGTGATTCGACAGGGACTAACTATGGCTACACCTTC | CASSDSTGTNYGYTF
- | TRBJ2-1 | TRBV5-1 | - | TGCGCCAGCAGCTTGACTACCTACAATGAGCAGTTCTTC | CASSLTTYNEQFF
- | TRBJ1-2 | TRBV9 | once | TGTGCCAGCAGCGTAGCTTCCCGAAATGGGGGAGGCTACACCTTC | CASSVASRNGGGYTF
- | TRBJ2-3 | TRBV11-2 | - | TGTGCCAGCAGCTTAGATAACCCGACAGATACGCAGTATTTT | CASSLDNPTDTQYF
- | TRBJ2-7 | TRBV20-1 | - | TGCAGTGCTGGCCCCTACGAGCAGTACTTC | CSAGPYEQYF
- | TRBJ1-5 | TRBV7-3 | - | TGTGCCAGCAGCTTAACTTACGGTCAACCCCAGCATTTT | CASSLTYGQPQHF
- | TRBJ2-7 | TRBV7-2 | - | TGTGCCAGCAGCCCGTGGTCCGGGGACGAGCAGTACTTC | CASSPWSGDEQYF
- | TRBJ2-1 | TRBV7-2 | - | TGTGCCCTCAATGAGCAGTTCTTC | CALNEQFF
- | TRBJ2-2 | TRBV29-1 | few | TGCAGCGTTGTTCCGATTGACCGGGCCGGGGAGCTGTTTTTT | CSVVPIDRAGELFF
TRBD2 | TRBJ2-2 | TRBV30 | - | TGTGCCTGGAGCGCAGGCCAACCCTTAGCGGGAATTACTCCCGGGGAGCTGTTTTTT | CAWSAGQPLAGITPGELFF
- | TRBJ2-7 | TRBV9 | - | TGTGCCAGCAGCGTAGCGGGTAGCACCTACGAGCAGTACTTC | CASSVAGSTYEQYF
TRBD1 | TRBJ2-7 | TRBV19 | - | TGTGCCAGTGGAACCGGGACAGGCCCCTACGAGCAGTACTTC | CASGTGTGPYEQYF
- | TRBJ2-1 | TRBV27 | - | TGTGCCAGCAGTTTGTCGGGGAATAATGAGCAGTTCTTC | CASSLSGNNEQFF
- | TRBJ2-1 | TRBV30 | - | TGTGCCTGGAGTGTAGTGAGCAATGAGCAGTTCTTC | CAWSVVSNEQFF
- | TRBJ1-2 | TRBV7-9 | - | TGTGCCAGCAGCTTAGTAGGGGAATTCTATGGCTACACCTTC | CASSLVGEFYGYTF
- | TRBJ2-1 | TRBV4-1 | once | TGCGCCAGCAGCCAAGGAGGGGAAGAGGAGTTCTTC | CASSQGGEEEFF